The clone carrying this T cell receptor (beta chain) showed up just a few times. CDR3 length: 13 amino acids. The germline V and J ends were trimmed by 8 bases and 4 bases, with 15 bases remaining between them. Germline values: CDR1 LNHDA, CDR2 SQIVND (reference sequence). Methods used by the authors: It was from reference gene primer amplification that nucleated cell counts were estimated. Clones were sequenced by immunoSEQ multiplex PCR, and TCRdb holds only the in-frame ones, with some missing. V and J calls and clone size come straight from that table; D and trimming were deduced from the DNA. The data show 490,000 or so clones, roughly 90% seen once. This record belongs to a study of blood T cell repertoires in COVID-19. Study at large: PBMCs, B-cell-depleted T cells, or T cells were the source of the cDNA or gDNA that made up the material.

Individuals aged about 18 to 95 years were recruited from around 22 US areas. Before being deemed recovered, Cohort 3 donors had two negative PCRs, clearance, or symptom resolution. This TCR derives from a woman aged 40 to 50 who had recovered from COVID-19. The sample consisted of PBMCs or T cells enriched from blood (not recorded which). The V and J genes are TRBV19 and TRBJ2-7; D is possibly TRBD2 (5 bases). CDR3 bases: TGTGCCAGTCGGCAGAGGGATTATTACGAGCAGTACTTC. Translated: CASRQRDYYEQYF.